These 10 T cell receptor beta chains were sequenced from one sample in a study of molecular identifiers for immune sequencing clone quantification. Via MiXCR, TCRdb re-called the PCR reads, giving one row per CDR3 protein. The sample yields hundreds of thousands of distinct CDR3 sequences, 24% seen once. Material for sequencing was naive CD8+ T cells from blood, with Jurkat cell RNA spiked in. Subset indicated: FACS-sorted CD8+CD4-CCR7+CD45RA+ naive T cells. These receptors all come from a human donor in good health. Some libraries in this study had Jurkat cell RNA spiked in.

In DNA form, the CDR3 reads TGCAGTGCTAGCTCCATGGCAGCGAACACTGAAGCTTTCTTT. This gives the protein CSASSMAANTEAFF. V and J are TRBV20-1 and TRBJ1-1; D uncertain. This CDR3 region has 14 residues. Trimming shortened V by 3 bases and J by 1 base, and 12 bases separated the two germline ends. CDR1 and CDR2 (germline): DFQATT, SNEGSKA (reference sequence).

CDR3 amino acids: CASSAYSATNEKLFF. For the CDR3, the DNA is TGTGCCAGCAGCGCCTACAGTGCAACTAATGAAAAACTGTTTTTT. The V call is TRBV14, the J call TRBJ1-4, with no clear D. The germline V gene encodes CDR1 SGHDN and CDR2 FVKESK. This CDR3 is built from 15 residues. Trimming stripped 5 bases from V and 0 bases from J, with 10 bases between.

This clonotype appeared many times. The genes are TRBV5-4 and TRBJ2-7; D remains unclear. Germline V gene data show CDR1 as SGHNT and CDR2 as YYREEE (reference sequence). CDR3 size: 11 residues. V lost 1 base, J lost 5 bases, and 4 bases lay in between. This CDR3 reads CASSLMNEQYF. Written as DNA, the CDR3 is TGTGCCAGCAGCTTGATGAACGAGCAGTACTTC.

This clonotype was counted a few times. The rearrangement joins TRBV7-9 to TRBJ1-1; D is unclear. Germline V gene sequence: CDR1 SEHNR, CDR2 FQNEAQ (reference sequence). This CDR3 is built from 13 residues. The V gene lost 1 base and the J gene lost 3 bases, with 6 bases spanning the gap. The CDR3: CASSLGLYTEAFF. The CDR3 bases are TGTGCCAGCAGCTTAGGGTTGTACACTGAAGCTTTCTTT.

This clonotype was detected only a few times. The V and J genes are TRBV19 and TRBJ1-5; D might be TRBD1 (5 bases). The V and J ends lost 6 bases and 5 bases respectively, with 17 bases between them. The CDR3 runs to 15 residues. The germline CDR1 and CDR2 sequences are LNHDA and SQIVND (reference sequence). CDR3 DNA: TGTGCCAGTAGGGGACCCGGGACGGAATATCAGCCCCAGCATTTT. Its translation is CASRGPGTEYQPQHF.

The V gene is TRBV19, the J gene TRBJ1-1, with 8 bases lining up with TRBD1. Germline values: CDR1 LNHDA, CDR2 SQIVND (reference sequence). The CDR3 is 15 amino acids. With 6 bases clipped from V and 6 bases from J, the junction kept 12 bases outside the gene matches. The CDR3 nucleotides are TGTGCCAGTAGCCTTTCAGGGGGCGGTTACCCTGAAGCTTTCTTT. Its translation: CASSLSGGGYPEAFF. The full variable domain, with the rest looked up from reference TRBV19 and TRBJ1-1, is DGGITQSPKYLFRKEGQNVTLSCEQNLNHDAMYWYRQDPGQGLRLIYYSQIVNDFQKGDIAEGYSVSREKKESFPLTVTSAQKNPTAFYLCASSLSGGGYPEAFFGQGTRLTVV.

This clonotype has more than one count but fewer than ten. This sequence joins TRBV11-2 and TRBJ1-1; unclear D gene. Germline CDR1 is SGHAT and CDR2 is FQNNGV. This CDR3 spans 14 amino acids. Trimming removed 2 bases at V and 7 bases at J, with 14 bases between. The CDR3 loop reads CASSLLTGTDEAFF. The CDR3 region has the DNA TGTGCCAGCAGCTTACTTACGGGAACTGATGAAGCTTTCTTT. The variable domain in full, with the rest retrieved from reference TRBV11-2 and TRBJ1-1, is EAGVAQSPRYKIIEKRQSVAFWCNPISGHATLYWYQQILGQGPKLLIQFQNNGVVDDSQLPKDRFSAERLKGVDSTLKIQPAKLEDSAVYLCASSLLTGTDEAFFGQGTRLTVV.

This clonotype was picked up many times. V gene TRBV5-6 combines with J gene TRBJ2-3; 10 nucleotides line up with TRBD2. Trimming cost V 1 base and J 2 bases; bases outside gene matches: 4. This CDR3 has 16 amino acids. The V gene's germline CDR1 is SGHDT and CDR2 YYEEEE. The CDR3 loop is CASSLRTSGFTDTQYF. As DNA, the CDR3 is TGTGCCAGCAGCTTGAGGACTAGCGGATTCACAGATACGCAGTATTTT.

A few counts support this clonotype. This CDR3 reads CASSPYRDSGYEQYF. The CDR3 nucleotides read TGCGCCAGCAGCCCATACCGGGACAGTGGTTACGAGCAGTACTTC. The chain combines TRBV4-3 with TRBJ2-7; 7 nucleotides match TRBD1. This CDR3 is built from 15 residues. V shed 4 bases, J shed 4 bases, and the junction held 10 bases outside the gene matches. The germline CDR1 and CDR2 sequences are LGHNA and YSLEER.

To note about this clonotype: Its ends do not fully match the called genes, so a read error is possible. The chain recombines TRBV23-1 with TRBJ1-6, with unresolved D. TRBV23-1 falls under the ORF class, with uncertain function. CDR3 length equals 19 residues. This CDR3 is CASSHPTRVRGTYNSPPHF. In DNA, the CDR3 is TGCGCCAGCAGTCATCCGACAAGGGTTCGGGGAACCTATAATTCACCCCCCCACTTT.